The rows below give T cell receptor beta chains drawn from one sample of a study of T cell repertoires in cytomegalovirus infection. From the reads, TCRdb called clonotypes with MiXCR, one entry per CDR3 protein. The sample yields around 290,000 distinct CDR3 sequences, roughly 26% seen once. The specimen was PBMCs. These receptors were obtained from a human donor in good health (CMV status not recorded). Some clones in this sample may be carry-over from other donors' samples. Each CDR3 is given with its conserved first and last residue. Each record gives: V gene, CDR3 protein.

TRBV11-2,CASSLAYRGRKTQYF
TRBV19,CASSFSSGSHNEQYF
TRBV2,CASSEASAQETQYF
TRBV5-1,CASSLAGGSSGANVLTF
TRBV7-2,CASSLGEVEQYF
TRBV7-2,CASSLAKGNEQFF
TRBV15,CATSRDMTGATEAFF
TRBV5-1,CASSSRTSEMVYEQYF
TRBV7-9,CASSPAKRAGVETQYF
TRBV7-3,CASSLRPGRSYEQYF
TRBV10-3,CAISDLQGNEQFF
TRBV7-9,CASARGDSLFEQYF
TRBV7-6,CASSYREQGTDTQYF
TRBV30,CAWTDRGHYEAFF
TRBV6-1,CASSDTNTQYF
TRBV28,CASSLSTGLANEQYF
TRBV7-2,CASSEGGGGDEQFF
TRBV7-2,CASSSQGGQPQHF
TRBV7-2,CASSLGGSEGAQYF
TRBV4-3,CASSQAPLNTGELFF
TRBV9,CASTPRSGGYTEAFF
TRBV28,CASTQNYGYTF
TRBV7-9,CASTESRGRNYGYTF
TRBV2,CASRLGTGELFF
TRBV18,CASSPGQSPSSYNSPLHF
TRBV6-2/TRBV6-3,CASSFPPPRPGQGAYGANVLTF
TRBV7-2,CASSMGYNAGEQYF
TRBV11-3,CASGLTTGTGGSYEQYF
TRBV10-3,CAISDRVNIQYF
TRBV28,CASSPGTGSSYEQYF
TRBV6-1,CASRLLTSVETQYF
TRBV2,CASSDGGRQGNQPQHF
TRBV7-2,CASSLVRLVGETQYF
TRBV28,CASSLQTSGSTDTQYF
TRBV7-2,CASSSQGAPGNTIYF
TRBV29-1,CSVQGNQETQYF
TRBV28,CASSPSGENIQYF
TRBV15,CATSRDQGIVRDTQYF
TRBV7-2,CASSFSGSRSYEQYF
TRBV4-3,CASSQALGGHYNEQFF
TRBV20-1,CSARDRRGYNEQFF
TRBV4-1,CASSQRRGMSATDTQYF
TRBV5-1,CASSLAANSGNTIYF
TRBV12-3/TRBV12-4,CASGYRNTGELFF
TRBV5-1,CASIPTGYSGANVLTF
TRBV28,CASTGTGTYNEQFF
TRBV25-1,CASRGQGDISGYTF
TRBV27,CASSLGRGQDGYTF
TRBV12-3/TRBV12-4,CASSFSGKETQYF
TRBV9,CASSPRGDRNPLGNEQFF
TRBV28,CASSQRASGENEQFF